The following is a TCR beta chain sequence with its context. The target of this receptor is not known. Base qualities are missing; no much larger clone stands one base away. Each donor gave one peripheral blood draw, roughly 0.12 L on average, collected into heparinised tubes. Using a panel that included CD45RO, CCR7, CD25, CD127, CD95 and CD27, naive, central memory, regulatory and stem cell-like memory CD4+ T cells were sorted on a BD FACSAria II. Purity was above 95% for every sorted population. PBMCs were isolated immediately by Lymphoprep density gradient centrifugation and stained directly without culture. Samples were stained and sorted in pairs, with one healthy donor and one patient per experiment, so that batch effects were minimized. These data are taken from a study of beta chain features in type 1 diabetes (dated by TCRdb to 2017 to 2018). General notes on the study: Patients and healthy donors did not differ in mean age, gender distribution, total cell number or subset yield. Regulatory and stem cell-like memory subsets were obtained from only 8 patients and roughly 8 healthy donors, while naive and central memory subsets were obtained from all 30 or so donors. In the study, TCRB repertoires of sorted circulating CD4+ T cell subsets from recently diagnosed type 1 diabetes patients were compared with those of matched healthy donors. A total of roughly 110 million sorted cells were examined across all samples, and the number of cells per subset was strongly correlated with RNA yield.

Based on the germline V gene (reference sequence), the CDR1 and CDR2 sequences are MNHEY and SMNVEV. The CDR3 runs 18 amino acids, cysteine and phenylalanine included. Just CDR3 DNA is preserved here, 54 bases in frame from base 1. Germline trimming: 5 bases from V, 1 base from J; junction bases outside gene matches: 11. Overall study outcomes, separate from this receptor: Only small numbers of individuals were included in the HLA sub-analyses, which left unresolved whether HLA type had any influence on TCRB rearrangement. At VDJ recombination sites, patients with type 1 diabetes made fewer insertions and deleted more nucleotides, a pattern implying thymic rearrangement abnormalities. Because cDNA rather than genomic DNA was sequenced, highly expressing activated cells could have been over-represented, although no difference in activation and CD3 levels was found between groups. Naive, central memory and regulatory TCRB repertoires appeared more similar among patients than among healthy donors. Shorter templates might be favored by PCR, yet because patient and control samples were amplified and corrected together, any such skew would affect both groups equally. Type 1 diabetes patients showed a moderate but significant shortening of TCRB CDR3 length in all four CD4+ subsets.

The High Capacity cDNA Reverse Transcription Kit was used to reverse transcribe all of the isolated RNA, meaning that expressed TCRB transcripts were what got sequenced. Deep immunoSEQ sequencing was applied to naive, central memory and regulatory T cell samples, giving an average of roughly 3.5 million total reads per sample. Sorted cells were lysed in RLT buffer and RNA was extracted with DNase-treated RNeasy Micro or Mini kits, depending on cell number. To prevent cross-contamination, each cell subset was processed individually, whereas patient and healthy donor samples were processed jointly. Using the immunoSEQ multiplex PCR, TCRB sequences were amplified from cDNA into 87-bp fragments spanning the CDR3 region. The amplicons were sequenced using the Illumina HiSeq platform. The paper's data handling went like this. PCR bias was computationally corrected using synthetic template baselines, reads within Hamming distance 2 were collapsed, and singletons that could not be merged were discarded. Reads were aligned against IMGT so that V, D and J genes, CDR3 length and insertions or deletions at six rearrangement sites could be assigned. Clonotype counts were normalized to sorted cell number within each subset before computing true diversity and Gini coefficients with the tcR R package. The overlap coefficient, calculated on TCRB nucleotide sequences, was used to measure repertoire sharing. Out-of-frame TCRB sequences from naive cells were analyzed to stand in for the pre-selection repertoire. TCRdb mirrors the immuneACCESS table, restricted to in-frame sequences. Some clones are absent from its copies; in checked studies, under half trace to an unresolved V gene, and the reason for the others is unknown. V and J calls and clone size are copied from that table; D and trimming were computed from the DNA. The sample data list some 500,000 clones, and 10% to 12% of these were observed just once. Of the sample, about 0.045% is held by the ten largest clones.

The source is a woman between 18 and 29 years old in good health. The source material was naive CD4+ T cells from blood. This sample's cell subset or site label indicates: true naive CD4+ T cells. This receptor chain uses TRBV27 and TRBJ2-1, with TRBD2 identical over 10 junction bases. The DNA sequence is as follows: TGTGCCAGCAGTCCAAGGTCTAGCGGGGGCCGATCCTACAATGAGCAGTTCTTC. Translated, this gives CASSPRSSGGRSYNEQFF.